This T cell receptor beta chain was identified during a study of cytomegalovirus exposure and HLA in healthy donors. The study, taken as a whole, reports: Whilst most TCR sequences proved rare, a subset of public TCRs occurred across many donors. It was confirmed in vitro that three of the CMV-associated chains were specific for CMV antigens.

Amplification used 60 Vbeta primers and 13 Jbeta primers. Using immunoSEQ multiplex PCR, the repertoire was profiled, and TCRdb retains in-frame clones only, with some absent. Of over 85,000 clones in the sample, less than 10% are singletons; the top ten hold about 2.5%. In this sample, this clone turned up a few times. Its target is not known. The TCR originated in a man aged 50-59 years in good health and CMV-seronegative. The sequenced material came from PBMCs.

CDR3 sequence: CASSTDRLNTEAFF. In DNA, the CDR3 is TGTGCCAGTAGTACGGACAGATTGAACACTGAAGCTTTCTTT. The chain is built from TRBV19 and TRBJ1-1, with D possibly being TRBD1 (6 bases). Germline loops: CDR1 LNHDA, CDR2 SQIVND (reference sequence). This CDR3 is built from 14 residues. V lost 4 bases to trimming and J lost 0 bases, with 9 bases between them.